The clone carrying this T cell receptor (beta chain) was detected only a few times. The sample comes from a study of response to subunit inactivated influenza vaccine. TCRdb ran MiXCR on the RT-PCR reads and lists one entry per CDR3 protein. The sample shows hundreds of thousands of distinct CDR3 sequences, 12% to 15% of them seen only once. V gave up 4 bases and J gave up 4 bases, with 15 bases separating them. This CDR3 region has 15 residues. Per germline, CDR1 MNHEY and CDR2 SVGAGI. The input for sequencing was PBMCs from blood, taken around two weeks before vaccination. The V call is TRBV6-5, the J call TRBJ2-3, with D possibly called TRBD1 or TRBD2 (5 bases each). The receptor's source is a man over 45 who received an inactivated influenza vaccine. The CDR3 bases are TGTGCCAGCAGTTCCTTGAGGGGAGTGGCAGATACGCAGTATTTT. It specifies CASSSLRGVADTQYF.